This T cell receptor (beta chain) is drawn from a study of tumor-infiltrating lymphocytes in oesophageal squamous cell carcinoma. TCRdb independently ran MiXCR on the PCR reads; one entry per CDR3 protein. The repertoire holds 7,000 to 9,000 distinct CDR3 sequences, with approximately 15% as singletons. This clonotype qualifies as medium-sized. The clonotype was recovered from a male donor with esophageal squamous cell carcinoma. Specimen: blood.

The CDR3 reads CASGPDRGFTDTQYF. The CDR3 DNA reads as TGTGCTAGTGGTCCGGACAGGGGTTTCACAGATACGCAGTATTTT. The chain couples TRBV12-5 to TRBJ2-3; 9 nucleotides align to TRBD1. Looked up from germline, CDR1 is LGHNT and CDR2 is FRNRAP. J gave up 2 bases and V 5 bases, and 5 bases lay outside the gene matches. This CDR3 comprises 15 residues.